The sequence of this TCR beta chain was determined in a study of early T cells in non-severe SARS-CoV-2 infection. MiXCR was run by TCRdb on the 5' RACE reads, yielding one entry per CDR3 protein. This sample carries around 40,000 distinct CDR3 sequences, approximately 6.1% of them seen once, and the ten largest clones take about 5.1%. Study-wide results and caveats: Anti-spike CD8 specificities were favored by VDJdb matching, whose results missed private and CD4 specificities.

V lost 6 bases, J lost 3 bases, and 12 bases lay in between. The CDR3 sequence is 13 residues long. Looked up from germline, CDR1 is MNHEY and CDR2 is SVGAGI. This clonotype was detected many times. The target antigen is unknown. The receptor's source is an adult who was a healthcare worker with PCR-confirmed SARS-CoV-2 infection or an uninfected control (not recorded which). The sequenced sample consisted of whole blood. The chain combines TRBV6-5 with TRBJ2-7; no clear D. CDR3 sequence: CASRRTRIYEQYF. The CDR3 coding sequence is TGTGCCAGCAGACGGACCAGGATCTACGAGCAGTACTTC.